This paragraph covers one T cell receptor (beta chain) sequence. The antigen is unknown. This entry belongs to a study of T cell responses to AZD1222 COVID-19 vaccine. Study summary: Second-dose groups at about 4 or about 12 weeks were pooled.

Study-wide points: Sampled repertoires all dated from after the peak T cell response. A mostly white British donor set with more females was recruited, and clonal diversity was possibly underestimated.

Repertoires were generated with immunoSEQ multiplex PCR, while TCRdb's copy carries only in-frame clones and drops some. The repertoire holds 150,000 to 200,000 clones, roughly 90% seen once, with around 6% in the top ten. Germline loops: CDR1 SGHTA, CDR2 FQGNSA. V was clipped by 5 bases and J by 0 bases, with 10 bases between them. This CDR3 is 14 amino acids long. The chain employs TRBV7-2 and TRBJ1-1; no clear D. The sequence was collected from an adult in good health. The specimen comprised peripheral blood, sampled on day 0 of AZD1222 vaccination. The CDR3 DNA reads as TGTGCCAGCAGCCCTCGGGCTTTGAACACTGAAGCTTTCTTT. Protein: CASSPRALNTEAFF.